A single sample gave rise to the 14 T cell receptor beta chains below, sequenced in a study of siplizumab effects on memory and regulatory T cells. This table comes from immunoSEQ multiplex PCR, and its TCRdb copy is limited to in-frame clones, with some not included. This sample has more than 90,000 clones, with around 90% found just once. The sequenced sample was non-Treg CD4+ T cells sorted from blood. These receptors came from a human donor in good health.

The DNA of the CDR3 is TGTGCCAGCAGTGTAATAGCGGGAGGCCGAGGGAGCAATGAGCAGTTCTTC. Amino acids: CASSVIAGGRGSNEQFF. This sequence joins TRBV6-1 and TRBJ2-1; TRBD2 matches at 10 bases. The V gene's germline CDR1 is MNHNS and CDR2 SASEGT. The CDR3 runs to 17 residues. V dropped 4 bases and J dropped 6; count of bases not matched to a gene: 12.

This chain's CDR3 is CASSLDSLYTDTQYF. CDR3 DNA: TGCGCCAGCAGCTTAGACAGCCTCTACACAGATACGCAGTATTTT. The J gene is TRBJ2-3, the V gene TRBV5-1, with D perhaps matching TRBD1 (5 bases). The CDR3 runs to 15 residues. CDR1 is SGHRS, CDR2 YFSETQ, per germline. Trimming took 2 bases from V and 2 from J, leaving 12 bases between them.

The V gene is TRBV6-1, the J gene TRBJ2-7, with D uncertain. CDR1 and CDR2 from the germline V gene are MNHNS and SASEGT. The V and J ends lost 10 bases and 4 bases respectively, with 17 bases between them. The CDR3 loop spans 13 amino acids. The CDR3 sequence: CATLLGRMYEQYF. The DNA for the CDR3 is TGTGCCACCCTCCTCGGACGGATGTACGAGCAGTACTTC.

Only a few counts were recorded for this clone. The chain has TRBV7-3 and TRBJ2-2; no definite D call. The CDR3 length is 12 residues. Germline V gene sequence: CDR1 SGHTA, CDR2 FQGTGA. V gave up 1 base and J gave up 3 bases, with 0 bases separating them. The CDR3 DNA reads as TGTGCCAGCAGCTTAAACACCGGGGAGCTGTTTTTT. It yields the protein CASSLNTGELFF.

The chain recombines TRBV2 with TRBJ2-7, with D unclear. Trimming removed 5 bases from V and 0 bases from J, with 14 bases in between. The CDR3 runs 15 residues. Germline V gene lookup returns CDR1 SNHLY and CDR2 FYNNEI. The CDR3 here is CASSHPGLNSYEQYF. CDR3 sequence (DNA): TGTGCCAGCAGTCACCCGGGTCTGAACTCCTACGAGCAGTACTTC.

The chain carries TRBV6-1 and TRBJ1-5, with D tentatively TRBD1 (6 bases). The CDR3 runs to 14 residues. Germline lookup yields CDR1 MNHNS and CDR2 SASEGT. Trimming cost V 3 bases and J 1 base, with 7 bases left between them. In nucleotides, the CDR3 is TGTGCCAGCAGTGACACAGGGAGCAATCAGCCCCAGCATTTT. Translated, it gives CASSDTGSNQPQHF.

The table lists this clone with a few counts. The CDR3 nucleotides read TGCAGCGTTGACACTGAAGCTTTCTTT. This encodes CSVDTEAFF. The chain uses TRBV29-1 and TRBJ1-1; no firm D call. Germline CDR1 is SQVTM and CDR2 is ANQGSEA. The CDR3 runs 9 residues. Trimming removed 3 bases at V and 4 bases at J, with 0 bases between.

Written as DNA, the CDR3 is TGTGCCAGTAGAGCCCGGGCAAGCGAGACCCAGTACTTC. This gives the protein CASRARASETQYF. The gene calls are TRBV19 and TRBJ2-5; D call uncertain. From germline, CDR1 is LNHDA and CDR2 SQIVND (reference sequence). V dropped 6 bases and J dropped 5 bases, with 13 bases sitting between them. The CDR3 sequence is 13 residues long.

The chain links TRBV2 to TRBJ1-1, with D maybe TRBD1 (5 bases). Germline V gene sequence: CDR1 SNHLY, CDR2 FYNNEI. The CDR3 contains 12 residues. Trimming cost V 7 bases and J 3 bases, with 9 bases left between them. In nucleotides, the CDR3 is TGTGCCAGCAAAGGAGGGGACACTGAAGCTTTCTTT. Residues: CASKGGDTEAFF.

J is TRBJ2-1 and V is TRBV5-1; 16 nucleotides line up with TRBD2. The V segment lost 4 bases and the J segment 2 bases; nucleotides outside the gene matches: 6. CDR1 is SGHRS, CDR2 YFSETQ, per germline. This CDR3 comprises 18 residues. CDR3 nucleotide sequence: TGCGCCAGCAGCAAGGGACTAGCGGGAGGGAAAGCCTACAATGAGCAGTTCTTC. Protein product: CASSKGLAGGKAYNEQFF. Full variable domain (rest looked up from reference TRBV5-1 and TRBJ2-1): KAGVTQTPRYLIKTRGQQVTLSCSPISGHRSVSWYQQTPGQGLQFLFEYFSETQRNKGNFPGRFSGRQFSNSRSEMNVSTLELGDSALYLCASSKGLAGGKAYNEQFFGPGTRLTVL.

This chain links TRBV29-1 with TRBJ2-3; a possible D gene is TRBD1 (6 bases). Germline-derived CDR1 and CDR2 are SQVTM and ANQGSEA. Trimming removed 4 bases at V and 8 bases at J, with 13 bases between. The CDR3 has 12 amino acids. The CDR3 DNA sequence: TGCAGCGTTGGTATACAGGGTACTACGCAGTATTTT. Its protein product is CSVGIQGTTQYF.

The chain combines TRBV5-4 with TRBJ2-6, with unresolved D. V dropped 7 bases and J dropped 5 bases, with 19 bases sitting between them. CDR1 is SGHNT, CDR2 YYREEE, per germline (reference sequence). The CDR3 has 16 amino acids. As DNA, the CDR3 is TGTGCCAGCTGGGATACCAGACAAAGTCGGGCCAACGTCCTGACTTTC. It specifies CASWDTRQSRANVLTF.

The chain has TRBV7-8 and TRBJ2-1; 12 bases line up with TRBD1. V gave up 5 bases and J gave up 8 bases; unmatched junction bases: 7. The CDR3 is 15 residues long. Germline loops: CDR1 SGHVS, CDR2 FQNEAQ. In nucleotides, the CDR3 is TGTGCCAGCAGCCGAGGGACAGGGGGCTTTCATGAGCAGTTCTTC. Its translation is CASSRGTGGFHEQFF.

The rearrangement uses TRBV7-8 and TRBJ1-2; possible D gene TRBD1, 5 bases. CDR3 size: 15 residues. The V end was cut by 0 bases, the J end by 0 bases, with 8 bases between. The V gene's germline CDR1 is SGHVS and CDR2 FQNEAQ. The CDR3 protein is CASSLARGPNYGYTF. The CDR3 region has the DNA TGTGCCAGCAGCTTAGCCCGGGGACCTAACTATGGCTACACCTTC.